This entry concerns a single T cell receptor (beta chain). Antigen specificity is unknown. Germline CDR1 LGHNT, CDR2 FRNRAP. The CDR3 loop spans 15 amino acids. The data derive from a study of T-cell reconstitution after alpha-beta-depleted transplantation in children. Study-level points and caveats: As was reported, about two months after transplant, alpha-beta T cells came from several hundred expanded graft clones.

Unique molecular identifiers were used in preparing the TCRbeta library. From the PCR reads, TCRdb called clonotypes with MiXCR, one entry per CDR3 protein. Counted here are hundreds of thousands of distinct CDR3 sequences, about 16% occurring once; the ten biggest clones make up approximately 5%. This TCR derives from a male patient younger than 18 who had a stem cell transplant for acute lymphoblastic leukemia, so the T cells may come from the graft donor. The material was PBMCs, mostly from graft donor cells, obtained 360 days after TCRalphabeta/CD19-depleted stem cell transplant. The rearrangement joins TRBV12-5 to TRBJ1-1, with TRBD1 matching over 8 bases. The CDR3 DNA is TGTGCCACCAGCCACTCAGGGGGCTGGGTCACTGAAGCTTTCTTT. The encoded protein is CATSHSGGWVTEAFF.